This T cell receptor beta chain was recovered during a study of blood T cells in healthy people across ages. Whole-study results and caveats: Since the PBMCs were unsorted, naive and antigen-experienced cells could not be conclusively compared.

Through a sample-barcoded 5' primer and a J-beta primer mix, a second PCR was run for 7 to 11 cycles. TCRdb called the 5' RACE reads again in MiXCR, with one record for every CDR3 protein. The sample lists 550,000 to 750,000 distinct CDR3 sequences, roughly 21% occurring once. In its sample, this clonotype was seen a few times. Its matching antigen is unknown. This CDR3 is 18 amino acids long. V usage is TRBV21-1 and J usage is TRBJ2-7; the D call of TRBD1 is as the table states it, not checked on the DNA. TRBV21-1 is annotated as a pseudogene. The receptor's source is a man aged 65 to 79 in good health. The sample was blood. DNA for the CDR3: TGTGCCAGCAGCAAAGGCCAAAGGGGGTCGGCAGGGCCCTACGAGCAGTACTTC. It codes for CASSKGQRGSAGPYEQYF.